These 17 T cell receptor beta chains share one sample of origin, sequenced in a study of cytomegalovirus exposure and HLA in healthy donors. Sequencing was performed with immunoSEQ multiplex PCR; in TCRdb, only in-frame clones are kept and a portion is missing. The table shows more than 85,000 clones, with roughly 90% occurring only once. The sample taken for sequencing was PBMCs. These receptors originate from a woman aged 18-29 years in good health and CMV-seronegative.

V gene TRBV28 combines with J gene TRBJ1-1; D perhaps matches TRBD1 (6 bases). Germline values: CDR1 MDHEN, CDR2 SYDVKM. The CDR3 totals 13 residues. V lost 11 bases, J lost 0 bases, and 13 bases lay in between. As DNA, the CDR3 is TGTGCCGGAAACGGACAGATGAACACTGAAGCTTTCTTT. It encodes CAGNGQMNTEAFF.

The CDR3 sequence: CASSLLGGSTYNEQFF. CDR3 coding DNA: TGTGCCAGCAGCTTACTGGGGGGGTCCACCTACAATGAGCAGTTCTTC. This sequence joins TRBV7-9 and TRBJ2-1, with 7 bases fitting TRBD2. Germline V gene sequence: CDR1 SEHNR, CDR2 FQNEAQ (reference sequence). Trimming cost V 2 bases and J 2 bases; bases outside gene matches: 6. The CDR3 contains 16 residues.

This clone appeared a single time. The chain has TRBV13 and TRBJ1-1, with TRBD1 as a possible D gene (5 bases). The CDR3 extends over 15 amino acids. V lost 4 bases to trimming and J lost 0 bases, with 12 bases between them. The V gene's germline CDR1 is PRHDT and CDR2 FYEKMQ (reference sequence). In DNA, the CDR3 is TGTGCCAGCAGCTCCGAGACAGTCATGAACACTGAAGCTTTCTTT. Translated, it gives CASSSETVMNTEAFF.

The CDR3 loop is CASRKGRGTGANVLTF. The CDR3 bases are TGTGCCAGCAGGAAGGGCAGGGGGACTGGGGCCAACGTCCTGACTTTC. The chain recombines TRBV28 with TRBJ2-6; 7 bases fit TRBD1. V shed 6 bases and J 2 bases; nucleotides not matched to a gene: 7. Germline V CDR1 and CDR2: MDHEN, SYDVKM. The CDR3 length is 16 residues.

The chain links TRBV29-1 to TRBJ2-7, with TRBD1 matching over 12 bases. From germline, CDR1 is SQVTM and CDR2 ANQGSEA. Losses at the gene ends were 7 bases for V and 5 bases for J; bases not matched to a gene: 12. The length of the CDR3 is 15 residues. CDR3 region: CSAVLWGQGANEQYF. In DNA, the CDR3 is TGCAGCGCCGTTTTATGGGGACAGGGGGCCAACGAGCAGTACTTC.

The chain couples TRBV7-2 to TRBJ1-4; 8 nucleotides align to TRBD1. CDR3 size: 16 residues. The V gene end was trimmed by 0 bases and the J gene end by 8 bases; junction bases not matched to a gene: 8. Per the germline V gene, CDR1 is SGHTA and CDR2 is FQGNSA. CDR3 nucleotides: TGTGCCAGCAGCTTAGCCCCCGGACAGGGACTCGAAAAACTGTTTTTT. It encodes CASSLAPGQGLEKLFF.

This chain joins TRBV7-6 and TRBJ2-2; 8 nucleotides align to TRBD1. CDR3 size: 17 residues. The germline V gene has CDR1 SGHVS and CDR2 FNYEAQ. Trimming took 5 bases from V and 3 from J; bases not matched to a gene: 11. The CDR3 here is CASSHIYQGADTGELFF. CDR3 DNA sequence: TGTGCCAGCAGCCACATTTACCAGGGGGCGGACACCGGGGAGCTGTTTTTT.

This sequence joins TRBV5-1 and TRBJ1-3; D gene ambiguous. Germline-derived CDR1 and CDR2 are SGHRS and YFSETQ. This CDR3 has 16 residues. Trimming left V 4 bases short and J 3 bases short, with 17 bases between. In DNA, the CDR3 is TGCGCCAGCAGCCGCACCGGGCCCGGGATTGGAAACACCATATATTTT. This codes for CASSRTGPGIGNTIYF.

This rearrangement joins TRBV6-1 to TRBJ1-3, with D perhaps matching TRBD1 (5 bases). This CDR3 comprises 15 residues. Germline V CDR1 and CDR2: MNHNS, SASEGT. V lost 1 base and J lost 7, with 14 bases in between. The CDR3 sequence is CASSEGRWGVNTIYF. The DNA for the CDR3 is TGTGCCAGCAGTGAAGGCAGGTGGGGGGTTAACACCATATATTTT.

The chain recombines TRBV29-1 with TRBJ2-3; 10 bases match TRBD1. Per germline, CDR1 SQVTM and CDR2 ANQGSEA. This CDR3 region has 9 residues. Trimming cost V 6 bases and J 15 bases; bases outside gene matches: 3. The CDR3 bases are TGCAGCGTCGGACAGGGGGAATATTTT. Its protein is CSVGQGEYF.

The chain has TRBV21-1 and TRBJ2-7; the table gives TRBD2 as D, unverified against the DNA. TRBV21-1 is listed as a pseudogene. The CDR3 runs to 16 residues. As DNA, the CDR3 is TGTGCCAGCATACTAGCGGGAGCCCCTGGGCGGGACGAGCAGTACTTC. This gives the protein CASILAGAPGRDEQYF.

The genes are TRBV9 and TRBJ2-2; no firm D call. Trimming cost V 1 base and J 2 bases, with 6 bases left between them. Germline V gives CDR1 SGDLS, CDR2 YYNGEE. The CDR3 consists of 14 residues. CDR3 in DNA: TGTGCCAGCAGCGTACGGGTCAACACCGGGGAGCTGTTTTTT. Translating it yields CASSVRVNTGELFF. The full variable domain, in which reference TRBV9 and TRBJ2-2 provide the parts outside the CDR3, is DSGVTQTPKHLITATGQRVTLRCSPRSGDLSVYWYQQSLDQGLQFLIQYYNGEERAKGNILERFSAQQFPDLHSELNLSSLELGDSALYFCASSVRVNTGELFFGEGSRLTVL.

V usage is TRBV27 and J usage is TRBJ2-5; D gene uncertain. Germline CDR1 is MNHEY and CDR2 is SMNVEV (reference sequence). V was pared by 0 bases and J by 3 bases, with 8 bases between. There are 14 residues in the CDR3. The CDR3 coding sequence is TGTGCCAGCAGTTTATCGATCGGAGAAGAGACCCAGTACTTC. Amino acids: CASSLSIGEETQYF.

The rearrangement uses TRBV4-1 and TRBJ1-4; tentatively, D is TRBD1 (5 bases). V was pared by 6 bases and J by 2 bases, with 13 bases between. Germline-derived CDR1 and CDR2 are MGHRA and YSYEKL. The CDR3 totals 15 residues. CDR3: CASRGTGTTNEKLFF. In DNA, the CDR3 is TGCGCCAGCAGGGGAACAGGAACGACTAATGAAAAACTGTTTTTT.

The genes are TRBV10-3 and TRBJ1-5; 10 nucleotides match TRBD1. Germline assignment: CDR1 ENHRY and CDR2 SYGVKD. J lost 5 bases, V lost 7 bases, and 14 bases had no gene match. This CDR3 is built from 17 residues. The CDR3 loop reads CAIKTGGGTGEDQPQHF. CDR3 DNA sequence: TGTGCCATCAAGACAGGAGGAGGGACAGGGGAGGATCAGCCCCAGCATTTT.

In this sample, this clone turned up a few times. The genes are TRBV7-3 and TRBJ2-7; tentative D call: TRBD1 (6 bases). The CDR3 is made up of 13 amino acids. Germline V CDR1 and CDR2: SGHTA, FQGTGA. Trimming removed 2 bases at V and 3 bases at J, with 8 bases between. Here the CDR3 reads CASSLSDSYEQYF. CDR3 sequence (DNA): TGTGCCAGCAGCTTATCGGACAGCTACGAGCAGTACTTC. The entire variable domain, with the rest obtained from reference TRBV7-3 and TRBJ2-7, is as follows: GAGVSQTPSNKVTEKGKYVELRCDPISGHTALYWYRQSLGQGPEFLIYFQGTGAADDSGLPNDRFFAVRPEGSVSTLKIQRTERGDSAVYLCASSLSDSYEQYFGPGTRLTVT.

The rearrangement uses TRBV25-1 and TRBJ2-5, with D tentatively TRBD1 (7 bases). This CDR3 comprises 15 residues. V lost 1 base to trimming and J lost 4 bases, with 13 bases between them. CDR1 is MGHDK and CDR2 is SYGVNS in the germline V gene. Written as DNA, the CDR3 is TGTGCCAGCAGTGAATTGGGGACAGCGGGAGAGACCCAGTACTTC. Its translation is CASSELGTAGETQYF.